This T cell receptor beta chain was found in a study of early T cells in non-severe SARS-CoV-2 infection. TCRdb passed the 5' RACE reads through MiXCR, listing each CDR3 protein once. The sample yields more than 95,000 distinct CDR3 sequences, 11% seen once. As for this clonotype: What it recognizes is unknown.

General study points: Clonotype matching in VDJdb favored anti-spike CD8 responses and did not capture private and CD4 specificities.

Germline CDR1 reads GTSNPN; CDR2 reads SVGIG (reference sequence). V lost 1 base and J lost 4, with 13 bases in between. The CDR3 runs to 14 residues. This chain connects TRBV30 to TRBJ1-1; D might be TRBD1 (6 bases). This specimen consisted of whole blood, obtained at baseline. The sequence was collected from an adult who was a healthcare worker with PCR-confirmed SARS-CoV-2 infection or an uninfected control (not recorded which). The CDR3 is CAWSEGRGFTEAFF. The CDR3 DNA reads TGTGCCTGGAGTGAAGGCAGGGGTTTCACTGAAGCTTTCTTT.